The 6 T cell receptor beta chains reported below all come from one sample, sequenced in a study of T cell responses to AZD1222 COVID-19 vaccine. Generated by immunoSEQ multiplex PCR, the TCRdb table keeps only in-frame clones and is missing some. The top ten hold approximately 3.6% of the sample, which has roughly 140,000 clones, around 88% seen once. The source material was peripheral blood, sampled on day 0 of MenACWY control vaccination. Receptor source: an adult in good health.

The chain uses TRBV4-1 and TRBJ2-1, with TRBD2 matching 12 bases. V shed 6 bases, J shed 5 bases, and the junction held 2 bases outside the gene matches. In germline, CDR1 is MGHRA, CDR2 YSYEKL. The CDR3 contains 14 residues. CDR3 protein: CASRRTSGNNEQFF. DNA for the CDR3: TGCGCCAGCAGAAGGACTAGCGGGAACAATGAGCAGTTCTTC.

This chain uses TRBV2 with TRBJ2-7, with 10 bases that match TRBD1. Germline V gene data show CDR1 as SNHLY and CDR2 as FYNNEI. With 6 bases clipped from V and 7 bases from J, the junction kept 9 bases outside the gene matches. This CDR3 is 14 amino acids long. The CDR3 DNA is TGTGCCAGCAGCCGAGGACAGGGGGGTTCGGAGCAGTACTTC. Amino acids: CASSRGQGGSEQYF.

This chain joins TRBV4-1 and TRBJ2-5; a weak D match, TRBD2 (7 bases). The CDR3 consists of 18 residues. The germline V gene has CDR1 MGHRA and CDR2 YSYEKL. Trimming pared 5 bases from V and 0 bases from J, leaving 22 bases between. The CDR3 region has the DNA TGCGCCAGCAGCTCGTCGGTTAGGGGGGGATCGTACCAAGAGACCCAGTACTTC. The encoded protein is CASSSSVRGGSYQETQYF.

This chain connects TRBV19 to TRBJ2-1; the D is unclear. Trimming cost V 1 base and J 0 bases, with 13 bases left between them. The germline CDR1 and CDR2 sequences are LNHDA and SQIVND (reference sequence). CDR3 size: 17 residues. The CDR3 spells CASSIGPEPSSYNEQFF. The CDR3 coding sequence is TGTGCCAGTAGTATAGGACCTGAGCCTAGCTCCTACAATGAGCAGTTCTTC.

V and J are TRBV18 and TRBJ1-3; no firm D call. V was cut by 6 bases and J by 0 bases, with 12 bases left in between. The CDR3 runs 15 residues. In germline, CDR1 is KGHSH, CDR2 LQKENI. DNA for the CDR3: TGTGCCAGCTCTCTCGCAGGTTACTCTGGAAACACCATATATTTT. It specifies CASSLAGYSGNTIYF.

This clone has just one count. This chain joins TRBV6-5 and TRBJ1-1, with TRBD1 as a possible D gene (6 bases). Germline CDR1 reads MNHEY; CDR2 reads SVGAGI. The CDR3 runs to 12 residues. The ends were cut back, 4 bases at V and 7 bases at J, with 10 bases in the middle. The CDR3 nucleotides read TGTGCCAGCAGTTCCGCGGACAGTGAAGCTTTCTTT. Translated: CASSSADSEAFF.